These 13 T cell receptor beta chains were sequenced from one sample in a study of CD8 T cells in Susac syndrome. RNA in amounts of about 0.5 to 1 ug was reverse transcribed with random hexamers. From the immunoSEQ multiplex PCR reads, TCRdb called clonotypes with MiXCR, one entry per CDR3 protein. The data contain fewer than 200,000 distinct CDR3 sequences, roughly 95% of them singletons. The sequencing input was CD4+ T cells from PBMCs. The source is a human donor in good health.

This chain uses TRBV18 with TRBJ2-3, with 8 bases that match TRBD1. Germline CDR1 reads KGHSH; CDR2 reads LQKENI. This CDR3 contains 13 residues. Germline trimming cut 8 bases from V and 4 bases from J; bases unmatched to any gene: 5. CDR3 protein: CASQGQGADTQYF. CDR3 in DNA: TGTGCCAGCCAAGGACAGGGCGCAGATACGCAGTATTTT.

This chain uses TRBV20-1 with TRBJ2-7, with 12 bases identical to TRBD2. Trimming cost V 4 bases and J 3 bases; bases outside gene matches: 13. The CDR3 extends over 17 amino acids. In germline, CDR1 is DFQATT, CDR2 SNEGSKA (reference sequence). The CDR3 nucleotides are TGCAGTGCTACCGGTTGGGGACTAGCGGGCGACCGCTACGAGCAGTACTTC. As protein: CSATGWGLAGDRYEQYF.

J is TRBJ2-1 and V is TRBV20-1; D possibly corresponds to TRBD2 (6 bases). Germline-derived CDR1 and CDR2 are DFQATT and SNEGSKA (reference sequence). V was clipped by 6 bases and J by 0 bases, with 15 bases between them. The CDR3 contains 15 residues. The CDR3 loop reads CSASSLAHSYNEQFF. For the CDR3, the DNA is TGCAGTGCCTCCTCCCTAGCGCACTCCTACAATGAGCAGTTCTTC.

This chain joins TRBV9 and TRBJ2-5, with no clear D. Trimming stripped 0 bases from V and 3 bases from J, with 9 bases between. Germline V CDR1 and CDR2: SGDLS, YYNGEE. The CDR3 length is 14 residues. CDR3 protein: CASSVGVGKETQYF. The CDR3 DNA reads as TGTGCCAGCAGCGTAGGAGTAGGAAAAGAGACCCAGTACTTC.

This CDR3 is CASSVGAKGKLFF. In nucleotides, the CDR3 is TGTGCCAGCAGCGTAGGGGCCAAGGGAAAACTGTTTTTT. J is TRBJ1-4 and V is TRBV9; D remains unclear. The CDR3 is 13 amino acids. Trimming removed 0 bases from V and 10 bases from J, with 10 bases in between. The germline V gene encodes CDR1 SGDLS and CDR2 YYNGEE. The variable domain in full, completed from reference TRBV9 and TRBJ1-4, reads DSGVTQTPKHLITATGQRVTLRCSPRSGDLSVYWYQQSLDQGLQFLIQYYNGEERAKGNILERFSAQQFPDLHSELNLSSLELGDSALYFCASSVGAKGKLFFGSGTQLSVL.

The J gene is TRBJ1-2, the V gene TRBV7-3, with D possibly TRBD1 on 5 matching bases. The germline gives CDR1 SGHTA, CDR2 FQGTGA. The germline V and J ends were trimmed by 2 bases and 7 bases, with 14 bases remaining between them. The CDR3 contains 14 residues. The CDR3 DNA follows: TGTGCCAGCAGCTTAGCCAGGGAGCATAGTGGCTACACCTTC. As protein: CASSLAREHSGYTF.

The rearrangement uses TRBV29-1 and TRBJ1-5; D not certain. The germline V gene has CDR1 SQVTM and CDR2 ANQGSEA. This CDR3 comprises 13 residues. Trimming removed 4 bases at V and 6 bases at J, with 13 bases between. The CDR3 loop is CSVVGAPGQPQHF. DNA of the CDR3: TGCAGCGTTGTTGGAGCACCCGGTCAGCCCCAGCATTTT. Variable domain in full (rest from reference TRBV29-1 and TRBJ1-5): SAVISQKPSRDICQRGTSLTIQCQVDSQVTMMFWYRQQPGQSLTLIATANQGSEATYESGFVIDKFPISRPNLTFSTLTVSNMSPEDSSIYLCSVVGAPGQPQHFGDGTRLSIL.

V and J are TRBV29-1 and TRBJ2-7, with 7 bases fitting TRBD2. This CDR3 region has 13 residues. CDR1 is SQVTM, CDR2 ANQGSEA, per germline. V was clipped by 3 bases and J by 4 bases; unmatched bases: 6. Here the CDR3 reads CSVDGGSGYEQYF. CDR3 nucleotides: TGCAGCGTTGATGGCGGGAGTGGGTACGAGCAGTACTTC.

V is TRBV7-2 and J is TRBJ1-1, with TRBD1 matching over 8 bases. With 3 bases clipped from V and 4 bases from J, the junction kept 4 bases outside the gene matches. The CDR3 runs to 14 residues. Per germline, CDR1 SGHTA and CDR2 FQGNSA. DNA of the CDR3: TGTGCCAGCAGCTTCTCAGGGGGCGGCACTGAAGCTTTCTTT. Protein: CASSFSGGGTEAFF.

This chain links TRBV6-2 or TRBV6-3 with TRBJ2-1, with 11 bases matching TRBD2. Looked up from germline, CDR1 is MNHEY and CDR2 is SVGEGT. This CDR3 has 16 residues. Trimming cost V 6 bases and J 2 bases; bases outside gene matches: 6. CDR3 nucleotides: TGTGCCAGCAGAGTTAGCGGGAGGGCCGCCTACAATGAGCAGTTCTTC. Translated, it gives CASRVSGRAAYNEQFF.

The gene calls are TRBV20-1 and TRBJ1-1, with unresolved D. Trimming removed 5 bases from V and 5 bases from J, with 12 bases in between. The CDR3 totals 12 residues. Germline V lookup: CDR1 DFQATT, CDR2 SNEGSKA (reference sequence). CDR3 bases: TGCAGTGCTGAGGGCACGGGAACTGAAGCTTTCTTT. It yields the protein CSAEGTGTEAFF.

The CDR3 bases are TGCAGTGCTAGAGATTACCACGAGCAGTACTTC. Amino acids: CSARDYHEQYF. V is TRBV20-1 and J is TRBJ2-7; D unclear. V lost 0 bases and J 5 bases, leaving 5 bases between the germline ends. CDR1 is DFQATT and CDR2 is SNEGSKA in the germline V gene (reference sequence). This CDR3 is built from 11 residues.

On this clonotype itself: One end of the junction does not line up with germline, which may come from a read error. The chain is built from TRBV27 and TRBJ2-1; 8 bases map to TRBD2. Germline values: CDR1 MNHEY, CDR2 SMNVEV (reference sequence). The length of the CDR3 is 11 residues. CDR3 sequence (DNA): TGTGTCAGCAGTCAACTAGCGGAAACGTTCTTC. This sequence encodes CVSSQLAETFF.